The source of this TCR beta chain is a study of prognosis after radiotherapy for stage I lung cancer. Study context: Distant metastases after radiotherapy occurred in a few patients at a median of roughly 7 months; more than 13 showed no significant progression.

CDR1 and CDR2 from the germline V gene are SNHLY and FYNNEI. Trimming removed 9 bases at V and 0 bases at J, with 31 bases between. This CDR3 region has 20 residues. This clonotype has at least ten counts. What it binds is not known. Multiplex PCR in two rounds served to amplify TCR beta CDR3 from genomic DNA. Specific primers for each TRBV and TRBJ gene were what first-round PCR used. TCRdb re-derived calls from the multiplex PCR reads in MiXCR, one entry per CDR3 protein. The table shows around 18,000 distinct CDR3 sequences, with around 30% occurring only once. Points from the study as a whole: Differential TRBV and TRBJ gene usage was reported between patients with metastases and patients without them. A determination of whether the expanded TCR clones were tumor-specific was not made.

This TCR was recovered from a donor aged 50 or older with non-small cell lung cancer. The chain is built from TRBV2 and TRBJ2-3; a possible D gene is TRBD2 (6 bases). This sample comprised PBMCs, obtained before or after stereotactic body radiation therapy (not recorded which). CDR3 sequence reads: CASAPKWQGIRRASTDTQYF. CDR3 DNA: TGTGCCAGTGCTCCAAAGTGGCAGGGAATAAGGAGGGCGAGCACAGATACGCAGTATTTT.